This T cell receptor beta chain was recorded in a study of shared T cell receptors in the human thymus. Repertoires were generated with immunoSEQ multiplex PCR, while TCRdb's copy carries only in-frame clones and drops some. Among approximately 490,000 clones, 78% were seen once, and the ten largest hold 0.013%. This CDR3 is built from 13 residues. V was cut by 2 bases and J by 3 bases, with 11 bases left in between. Germline V gene data show CDR1 as SQVTM and CDR2 as ANQGSEA. These sequences were also reported in another study, on human thymus T cells. That work adds: Serving as donors were healthy Finnish infants, each of whom was having open corrective surgery for congenital heart defects. Both thymic and peripheral blood repertoires showed apparently biased V and J usage. Related research described thymic repertoires that were highly overlapping among unrelated individuals.

The receptor comes from a boy younger than two with a congenital heart defect. The J gene is TRBJ2-7, the V gene TRBV29-1; D not certain. The specimen was thymocytes. CDR3 DNA: TGCAGCGTTGAATTCCCAGGCAGCTACGAGCAGTACTTC. This encodes CSVEFPGSYEQYF.